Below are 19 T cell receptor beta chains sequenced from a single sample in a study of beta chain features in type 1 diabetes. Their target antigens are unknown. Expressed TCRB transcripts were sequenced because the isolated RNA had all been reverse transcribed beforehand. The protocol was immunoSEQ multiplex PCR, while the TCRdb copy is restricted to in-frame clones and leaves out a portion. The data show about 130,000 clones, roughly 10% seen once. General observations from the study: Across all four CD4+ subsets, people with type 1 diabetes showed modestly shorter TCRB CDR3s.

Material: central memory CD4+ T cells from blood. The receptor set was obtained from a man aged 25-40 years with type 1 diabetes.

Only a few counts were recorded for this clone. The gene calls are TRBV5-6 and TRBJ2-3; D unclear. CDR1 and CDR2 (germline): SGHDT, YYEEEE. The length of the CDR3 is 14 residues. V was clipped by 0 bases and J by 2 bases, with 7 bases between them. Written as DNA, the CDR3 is TGTGCCAGCAGCTTGGGGCCAAACACAGATACGCAGTATTTT. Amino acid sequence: CASSLGPNTDTQYF.

Here the CDR3 reads CASSLQDRGAYNEQFF. CDR3 bases: TGTGCCAGCAGCCTGCAAGACAGGGGGGCCTACAATGAGCAGTTCTTC. The rearrangement joins TRBV7-9 to TRBJ2-1; 9 nucleotides agree with TRBD1. Germline values: CDR1 SEHNR, CDR2 FQNEAQ (reference sequence). V lost 5 bases, J lost 2 bases, and 7 bases stayed unmatched. This CDR3 has 16 amino acids.

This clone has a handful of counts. The DNA of the CDR3 is TGTGCCAGCTCACCATCGACAGGGACTAGCACAGATACGCAGTATTTT. Its translation: CASSPSTGTSTDTQYF. The J gene is TRBJ2-3, the V gene TRBV18; D may be TRBD1 (7 bases). The CDR3 covers 16 residues. V shed 2 bases and J shed 0 bases, with 12 bases lying between them. CDR1 is KGHSH, CDR2 LQKENI, per germline. Based on the CDR3 plus reference TRBV18 and TRBJ2-3, the full variable domain is NAGVMQNPRHLVRRRGQEARLRCSPMKGHSHVYWYRQLPEEGLKFMVYLQKENIIDESGMPKERFSAEFPKEGPSILRIQQVVRGDSAAYFCASSPSTGTSTDTQYFGPGTRLTVL.

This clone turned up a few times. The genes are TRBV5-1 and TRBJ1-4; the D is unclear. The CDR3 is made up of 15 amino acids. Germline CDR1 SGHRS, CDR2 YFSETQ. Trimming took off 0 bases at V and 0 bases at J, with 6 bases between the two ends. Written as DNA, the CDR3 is TGCGCCAGCAGCTTGGGGGCAGCAACTAATGAAAAACTGTTTTTT. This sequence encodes CASSLGAATNEKLFF. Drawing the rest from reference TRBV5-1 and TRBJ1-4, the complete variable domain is KAGVTQTPRYLIKTRGQQVTLSCSPISGHRSVSWYQQTPGQGLQFLFEYFSETQRNKGNFPGRFSGRQFSNSRSEMNVSTLELGDSALYLCASSLGAATNEKLFFGSGTQLSVL.

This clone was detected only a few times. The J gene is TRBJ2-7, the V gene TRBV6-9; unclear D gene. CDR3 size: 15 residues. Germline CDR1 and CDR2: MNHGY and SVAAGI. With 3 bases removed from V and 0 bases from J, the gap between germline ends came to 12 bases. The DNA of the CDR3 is TGTGCCAGCAGTTACCGACGGGTGGGCTCCTACGAGCAGTACTTC. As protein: CASSYRRVGSYEQYF.

CDR3 amino acids: CASSAYGTSQETQYF. As DNA, the CDR3 is TGTGCCAGCAGTGCCTATGGGACTAGCCAAGAGACCCAGTACTTC. This rearrangement joins TRBV2 to TRBJ2-5; 8 bases are a match to TRBD2. Germline values: CDR1 SNHLY, CDR2 FYNNEI. V was pared by 4 bases and J by 1 base, with 5 bases of the junction left unmatched. CDR3 length equals 15 residues.

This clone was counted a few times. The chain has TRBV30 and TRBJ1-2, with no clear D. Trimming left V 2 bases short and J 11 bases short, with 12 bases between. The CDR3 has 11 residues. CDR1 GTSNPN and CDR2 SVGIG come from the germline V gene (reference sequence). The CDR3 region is CAWSLHPGYTF. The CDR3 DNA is TGTGCCTGGAGTCTCCACCCGGGTTACACCTTC.

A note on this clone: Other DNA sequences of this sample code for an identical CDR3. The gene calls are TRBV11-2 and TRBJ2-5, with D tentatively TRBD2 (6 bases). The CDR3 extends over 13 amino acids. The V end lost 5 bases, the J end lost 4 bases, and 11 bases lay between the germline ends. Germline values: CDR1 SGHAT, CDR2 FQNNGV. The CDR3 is CASSRGLGETQYF. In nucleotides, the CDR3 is TGTGCCAGCAGCCGGGGACTGGGAGAGACCCAGTACTTC. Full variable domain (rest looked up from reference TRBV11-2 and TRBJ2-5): EAGVAQSPRYKIIEKRQSVAFWCNPISGHATLYWYQQILGQGPKLLIQFQNNGVVDDSQLPKDRFSAERLKGVDSTLKIQPAKLEDSAVYLCASSRGLGETQYFGPGTRLLVL.

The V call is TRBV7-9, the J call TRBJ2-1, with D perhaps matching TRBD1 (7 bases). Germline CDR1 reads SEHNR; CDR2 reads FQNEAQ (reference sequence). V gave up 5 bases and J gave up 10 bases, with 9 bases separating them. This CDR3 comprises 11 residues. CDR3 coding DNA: TGTGCCAGCAGCCAGGGGGGCGAGCAGTTCTTC. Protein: CASSQGGEQFF.

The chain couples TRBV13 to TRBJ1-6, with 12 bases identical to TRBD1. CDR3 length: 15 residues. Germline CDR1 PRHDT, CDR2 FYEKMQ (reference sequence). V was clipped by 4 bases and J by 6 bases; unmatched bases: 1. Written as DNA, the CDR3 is TGTGCCAGCAGCTCGGGACAGGGGGCTAATTCACCCCTCCACTTT. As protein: CASSSGQGANSPLHF.

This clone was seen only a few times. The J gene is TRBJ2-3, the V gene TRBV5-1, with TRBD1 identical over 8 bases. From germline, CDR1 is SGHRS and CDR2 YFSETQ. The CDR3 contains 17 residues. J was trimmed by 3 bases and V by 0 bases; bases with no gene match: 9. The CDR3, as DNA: TGCGCCAGCAGCTTGGCCCCGGGACAGGAGGGGACAGATACGCAGTATTTT. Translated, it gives CASSLAPGQEGTDTQYF.

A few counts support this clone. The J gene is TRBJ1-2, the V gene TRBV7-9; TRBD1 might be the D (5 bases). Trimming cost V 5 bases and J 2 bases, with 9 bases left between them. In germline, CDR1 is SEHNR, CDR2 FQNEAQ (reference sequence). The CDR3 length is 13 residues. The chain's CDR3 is CASSPTANYGYTF. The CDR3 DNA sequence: TGTGCCAGCAGCCCGACAGCAAACTATGGCTACACCTTC.

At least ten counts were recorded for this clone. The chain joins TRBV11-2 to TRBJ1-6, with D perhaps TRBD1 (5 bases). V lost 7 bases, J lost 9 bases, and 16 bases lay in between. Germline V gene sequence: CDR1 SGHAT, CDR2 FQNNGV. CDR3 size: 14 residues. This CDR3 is CASTRDGLVSPLHF. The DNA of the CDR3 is TGTGCCAGCACGCGGGACGGCCTTGTTTCACCCCTCCACTTT.

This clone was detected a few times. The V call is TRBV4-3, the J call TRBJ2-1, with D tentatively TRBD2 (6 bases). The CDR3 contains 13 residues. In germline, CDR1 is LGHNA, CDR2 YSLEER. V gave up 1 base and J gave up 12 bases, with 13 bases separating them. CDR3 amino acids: CASSQGGGSGQFF. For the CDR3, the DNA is TGCGCCAGCAGCCAAGGGGGAGGTAGTGGGCAGTTCTTC.

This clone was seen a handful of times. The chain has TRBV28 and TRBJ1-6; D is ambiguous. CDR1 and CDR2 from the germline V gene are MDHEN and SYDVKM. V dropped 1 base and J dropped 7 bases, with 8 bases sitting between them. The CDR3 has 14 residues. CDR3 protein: CASSLYLQNSPLHF. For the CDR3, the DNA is TGTGCCAGCAGTTTATATCTACAGAATTCACCCCTCCACTTT.

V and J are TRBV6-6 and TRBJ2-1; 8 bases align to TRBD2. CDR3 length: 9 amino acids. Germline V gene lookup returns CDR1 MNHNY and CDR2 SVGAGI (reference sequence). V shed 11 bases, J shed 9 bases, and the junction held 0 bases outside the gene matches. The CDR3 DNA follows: TGTGCCGCGGGGGGTGAGCAGTTCTTC. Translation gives CAAGGEQFF.

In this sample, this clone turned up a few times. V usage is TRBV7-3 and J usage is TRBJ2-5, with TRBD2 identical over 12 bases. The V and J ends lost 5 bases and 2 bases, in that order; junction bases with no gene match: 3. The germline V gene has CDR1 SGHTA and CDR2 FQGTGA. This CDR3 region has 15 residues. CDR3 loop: CASSPLAGGQETQYF. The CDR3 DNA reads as TGTGCCAGCAGCCCCCTAGCGGGGGGGCAAGAGACCCAGTACTTC.

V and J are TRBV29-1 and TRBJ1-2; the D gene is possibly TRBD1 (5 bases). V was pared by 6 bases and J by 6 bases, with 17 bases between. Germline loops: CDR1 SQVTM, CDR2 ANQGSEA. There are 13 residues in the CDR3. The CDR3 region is CSVTTTAGHGYTF. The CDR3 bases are TGCAGCGTCACTACTACAGCGGGGCATGGCTACACCTTC.

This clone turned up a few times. DNA of the CDR3: TGTGCCAGCAGCGTACACGGGGAACAAGAGACCCAGTACTTC. It is translated as CASSVHGEQETQYF. The chain carries TRBV9 and TRBJ2-5, with D perhaps matching TRBD2 (5 bases). The CDR3 runs 14 residues. The V gene lost 1 base and the J gene lost 2 bases, with 9 bases spanning the gap. Germline V gene data show CDR1 as SGDLS and CDR2 as YYNGEE.